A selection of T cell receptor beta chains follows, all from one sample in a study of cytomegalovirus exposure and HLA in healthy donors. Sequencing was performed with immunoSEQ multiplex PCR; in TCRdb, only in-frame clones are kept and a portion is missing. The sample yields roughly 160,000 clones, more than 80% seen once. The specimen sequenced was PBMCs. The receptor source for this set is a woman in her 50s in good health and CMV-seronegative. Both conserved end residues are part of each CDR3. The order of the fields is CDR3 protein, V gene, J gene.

CDR3: CASSQGGSSRDTGELFF
V: TRBV4-1
J: TRBJ2-2

CDR3: CASSLTSGSFNEQFF
V: TRBV7-9
J: TRBJ2-1

CDR3: CASSLQQGAEQYF
V: TRBV5-8
J: .

CDR3: CASSPSGGTNEKLFF
V: TRBV7-7
J: TRBJ1-4

CDR3: CASSPRAGGAHEQYF
V: TRBV27
J: TRBJ2-7

CDR3: CASSQDRALLFEQFF
V: TRBV4-3
J: TRBJ2-1

CDR3: CAWREGTGYSPLHF
V: TRBV30
J: TRBJ1-6

CDR3: CASSLVGLQTGEKLFF
V: TRBV5-1
J: TRBJ1-4

CDR3: CAGTGDTYEQYF
V: TRBV6-1
J: TRBJ2-7

CDR3: CASSPPGGYNQPQHF
V: TRBV2
J: TRBJ1-5

CDR3: CASRHGDNTDTQYF
V: TRBV6-6
J: TRBJ2-3

CDR3: CASSEVSWWRGQEAFF
V: TRBV6-1
J: TRBJ1-1

CDR3: CASSFDINYGYTF
V: TRBV7-8
J: TRBJ1-2

CDR3: CASSLSEISYEQYF
V: TRBV2
J: TRBJ2-7

CDR3: CASSPEMGQGASPLHF
V: TRBV7-2
J: TRBJ1-6

CDR3: CASSPPSVSSTDTQYF
V: TRBV7-2
J: TRBJ2-3

CDR3: CASSGQGHQPQHF
V: TRBV6-1
J: TRBJ1-5

CDR3: CASSLGLTVIHEQYF
V: TRBV7-9
J: TRBJ2-7

CDR3: CASSDPRRRMYNEQFF
V: TRBV5-4
J: TRBJ2-1

CDR3: CASSSINLWPLRTEAFF
V: TRBV27
J: TRBJ1-1

CDR3: CASSPGGARQPQHF
V: TRBV7-2
J: TRBJ1-5

CDR3: CASRSEGGKLFF
V: TRBV6-4
J: TRBJ1-4

CDR3: CAIAPRAGSGELFF
V: TRBV19
J: TRBJ2-2

CDR3: CASSPDSDEKLFF
V: TRBV18
J: TRBJ1-4

CDR3: CASGLFNEQFF
V: TRBV9
J: TRBJ2-1

CDR3: CASSVNGVSTDTRYF
V: TRBV5-6
J: TRBJ2-3

CDR3: CASSYAGQFYGYTF
V: TRBV6-5
J: TRBJ1-2

CDR3: CASSLERITDTQYF
V: TRBV7-2
J: TRBJ2-3

CDR3: CASNRGLGEQYF
V: TRBV6-1
J: TRBJ2-7

CDR3: CASSRDRDGYTF
V: TRBV18
J: TRBJ1-2

CDR3: CARSPRTGVNTEAFF
V: TRBV7-5
J: TRBJ1-1

CDR3: CATGRGTEAFF
V: TRBV2
J: TRBJ1-1

CDR3: CASSQAPAGTGKTEAFF
V: TRBV4-3
J: TRBJ1-1

CDR3: CASSQIQMNTEAFF
V: TRBV28
J: TRBJ1-1

CDR3: CAISELESGIGELFF
V: TRBV10-3
J: TRBJ2-2

CDR3: CASSLGPMSSYEQYF
V: TRBV5-1
J: TRBJ2-7

CDR3: CASSLPPSGANQETQYF
V: TRBV5-4
J: TRBJ2-5